This T cell receptor (beta chain) appears in the sequencing data of a study of human T cells and chemical hapten exposure. Study overall: Patches with 0.01% DPC went on the upper back, and the tests were read at 6 days. Study results and limitations: While controls formed fewer of them, expanded TCRs formed significantly more large CDR3 similarity clusters.

V lost 10 bases and J lost 8, with 14 bases in between. The V gene's germline CDR1 is ENHRY and CDR2 SYGVKD. The CDR3 loop spans 12 amino acids. Time point in this sample: patch test 3, about 24 weeks after DPC sensitization. The treatment denotes: therapeutic diphenylcyclopropenone sensitization with weekly scalp DPC. In its sample, this clonotype was seen a few times. The antigen remains unidentified. Via MiXCR, TCRdb re-called the RACE reads, giving one row per CDR3 protein. The sample carries 100,000 or so distinct CDR3 sequences, about 34% recorded once. This receptor was obtained from a man between 40 and 49 years old with alopecia areata. Some clones in this sample may be carry-over from other donors' samples. The chain uses TRBV10-3 and TRBJ1-4; a weak D match, TRBD1 (6 bases). Sequencing used whole blood, obtained in connection with sensitization to the hapten diphenylcyclopropenone (DPC). The CDR3 protein is CATRDTVEKLFF. DNA for the CDR3: TGTGCCACCCGGGACACGGTGGAAAAACTGTTTTTT.